This TCR beta chain was obtained from a study of cytomegalovirus exposure and HLA in healthy donors. Findings of the study overall: Later analysis demonstrated an association between a missense DCLRE1C variant and TCR beta V- and J-gene trimming. Accurate HLA-A and HLA-B prediction from TCR beta sequences was reported for most subjects. TCR beta chains numbering more than 150 were designated cytomegalovirus-associated.

For this clone: Its antigen is undetermined.

Whereas donors were nominally healthy upon sampling, unrecorded immune exposures were probable. Germline values: CDR1 MDHEN, CDR2 SYDVKM. The CDR3 is made up of 11 amino acids. Trimming removed 6 bases from V and 6 bases from J, with 9 bases in between. The study ran its PCR with 60 Vbeta and 13 Jbeta primers. Sequencing was performed with immunoSEQ multiplex PCR; in TCRdb, only in-frame clones are kept and a portion is missing. This sample has 85,000 to 120,000 clones, with about 60% found just once. The sequencing input was PBMCs. V is TRBV28 and J is TRBJ2-7; D remains ambiguous. The source of this sequence is a human donor in good health. The CDR3 DNA follows: TGTGCCAGCAGGGCCCACACCGAGCAGTACTTC. Protein sequence: CASRAHTEQYF.